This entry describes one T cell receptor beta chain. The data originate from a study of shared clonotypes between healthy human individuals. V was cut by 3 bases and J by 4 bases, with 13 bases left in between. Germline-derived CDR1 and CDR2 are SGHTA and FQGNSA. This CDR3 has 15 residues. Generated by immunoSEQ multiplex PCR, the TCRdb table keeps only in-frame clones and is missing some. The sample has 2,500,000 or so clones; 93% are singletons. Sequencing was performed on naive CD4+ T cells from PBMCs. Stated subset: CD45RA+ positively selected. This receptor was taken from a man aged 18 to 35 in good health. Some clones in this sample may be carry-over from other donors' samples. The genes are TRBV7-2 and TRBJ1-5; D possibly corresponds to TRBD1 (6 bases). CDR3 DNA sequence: TGTGCCAGCAGCTTGGTACAGGGAGGAAATCAGCCCCAGCATTTT. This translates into CASSLVQGGNQPQHF.